The rows below give T cell receptor beta chains drawn from one sample of a study of OX40 agonist ivuxolimab in advanced cancers. The data were produced by immunoSEQ multiplex PCR, yet TCRdb's version contains in-frame clones alone and is incomplete. This repertoire shows tens of thousands of clones, about 76% found once; its top ten account for about 1.3%. The sequencing used CD4+ or CD8+ T cells sorted from blood, collected in a trial of the OX40 agonist ivuxolimab. These receptors originate from an adult with an advanced solid tumor such as melanoma, head and neck, liver or kidney cancer. Each CDR3 is given with its conserved first and last residue. The D gene is left open where the match is weak. Where a row states a size, it is once, few, many or the class of an expanded clone; other rows omit it.

clone_size: .; v_call: TRBV5-6; d_call: TRBD2; j_call: TRBJ2-7; cdr3_aa: CASSDRGGRFWEQYF; cdr3_nt: TGTGCCAGCAGCGACCGGGGGGGGCGCTTCTGGGAGCAGTACTTC
clone_size: .; v_call: TRBV20-1; d_call: .; j_call: TRBJ1-1; cdr3_aa: CSGATFQEAFF; cdr3_nt: TGCAGTGGAGCCACCTTCCAAGAAGCTTTCTTT
clone_size: .; v_call: TRBV9; d_call: .; j_call: TRBJ1-6; cdr3_aa: CASGPTIGDSPLHF; cdr3_nt: TGTGCCAGTGGCCCCACAATAGGTGATTCACCCCTCCACTTT
clone_size: .; v_call: TRBV6-4; d_call: .; j_call: TRBJ2-3; cdr3_aa: CASSDEFGTDTQYF; cdr3_nt: TGTGCCAGCAGTGACGAATTCGGCACAGATACGCAGTATTTT
clone_size: few; v_call: TRBV29-1; d_call: .; j_call: TRBJ2-3; cdr3_aa: CSVERPPSNTDTQYF; cdr3_nt: TGCAGCGTTGAACGCCCTCCTAGCAACACAGATACGCAGTATTTT
clone_size: few; v_call: TRBV5-1; d_call: .; j_call: TRBJ2-3; cdr3_aa: CASSSGWGTDTQYF; cdr3_nt: TGCGCCAGCAGCTCGGGATGGGGCACAGATACGCAGTATTTT
clone_size: few; v_call: TRBV7-9; d_call: .; j_call: TRBJ1-1; cdr3_aa: CASSFDMNTEAFF; cdr3_nt: TGTGCCAGCAGCTTCGACATGAACACTGAAGCTTTCTTT
clone_size: .; v_call: TRBV10-1; d_call: .; j_call: TRBJ1-1; cdr3_aa: CASSEDSTEAFF; cdr3_nt: TGCGCCAGCAGTGAAGACTCCACTGAAGCTTTCTTT
clone_size: .; v_call: TRBV9; d_call: .; j_call: TRBJ1-6; cdr3_aa: CASSVDSRDSPLHF; cdr3_nt: TGTGCCAGCAGCGTAGATAGTAGGGATTCACCCCTCCACTTT
clone_size: .; v_call: TRBV4-1; d_call: TRBD1; j_call: TRBJ2-2; cdr3_aa: CASYGTGGTGELFF; cdr3_nt: TGCGCCAGCTACGGGACAGGGGGCACCGGGGAGCTGTTTTTT
clone_size: few; v_call: TRBV28; d_call: TRBD1; j_call: TRBJ1-1; cdr3_aa: CASTMRQGQAFF; cdr3_nt: TGTGCCAGCACGATGAGACAGGGCCAGGCTTTCTTT
clone_size: .; v_call: TRBV7-2; d_call: .; j_call: TRBJ1-1; cdr3_aa: CASSLLPGITEAFF; cdr3_nt: TGTGCCAGCAGCTTATTACCGGGAATAACTGAAGCTTTCTTT
clone_size: few; v_call: TRBV11-2; d_call: .; j_call: TRBJ2-7; cdr3_aa: CASSLRGPLGYNYEQYF; cdr3_nt: TGTGCCAGCAGCTTACGGGGCCCGTTGGGGTATAACTACGAGCAGTACTTC
clone_size: .; v_call: TRBV5-4; d_call: .; j_call: TRBJ2-2; cdr3_aa: CASSLGAGNTGELFF; cdr3_nt: TGTGCCAGCAGCTTGGGAGCCGGGAACACCGGGGAGCTGTTTTTT